This record looks at one T cell receptor beta chain sequence and its context. This clonotype came up many times. The antigen it recognizes is unknown. One base away there is no much larger clone; base qualities are not given. Libraries of naive CD8 T cells were built from around 20,000 to 990,000 sorted cells, with 10%, 30% or 50% of the purified RNA used. On a BD FACSAria II, naive CD8 T cells were FACS-sorted as CD8+CD4-CCR7+CD45RA+ and collected into RLT Plus buffer. Nine to eleven TCR copies' worth of Jurkat RNA were spiked into roughly 19,000-1,000,000 naive CD8 T cell samples to test detection sensitivity. Enrichment of CD8 T cells was performed with RosetteSep CD8+ T Cell Enrichment Cocktail and Ficoll-Paque, after which ACK red cell lysis was carried out. The library was made by PCR. The sample was run on an Illumina HiSeq 4000. Bulk TCR libraries were made following a previously described method, with the TCR primers given in Table S5. The Qiagen AllPrep DNA/RNA kit was used to purify total RNA. Before analysis, reads from multiple sequencing runs of the same library were pooled. From the authors' description of their analysis: Only reads with exact TCR constant sequence were kept, trimmed to 150 nt, and grouped by their 12-nt molecular barcodes. Reads in each barcode group were sub-clustered using a 15% Levenshtein threshold, and a quality-weighted consensus sequence was built for each RNA molecule. Non-functional sequences were discarded, and so were lower-count sequences lying one edit away from another sequence. Based on a fit of two negative binomial distributions, barcode sub-clusters having less than 20% of the maximum read count were discarded. TCRdb reprocessed the public reads (quality trimming at Q25 with fastp, clone calling with MiXCR) and kept in-frame beta chains. Merged by CDR3 protein, the rows form single entries marked with the most common genes and DNA. TCRdb, not the authors, supplied the V and J calls. The sample table lists about 640,000 distinct CDR3 sequences, just under 20% of them with a count of one. Roughly 0.9% of the sample lies in the top ten.

Taken from the germline V gene (reference sequence), the CDR1 and CDR2 loops are LNHDA and SQIVND. V is reduced by 4 bases and J by 0 bases, leaving a spacing of 18 bases between them. From its cysteine to its phenylalanine, the CDR3 spans 17 amino acids. The CDR3 DNA has 51 bases and is translated from base 1. These data come from a study of molecular identifiers for immune sequencing clone quantification (dated by TCRdb to 2017 to 2018). Looking at the study overall: For a replicate experiment, RNA from around 20,000 or 99,000 naive CD8 T cells was divided into five aliquots, and four of the five aliquots were sequenced. CD8 T cells were used in a methods study to benchmark molecular-identifier clustering-based TCR repertoire sequencing (MIDCIRS) and TCR RNA copy counting.

Study-level results and caveats: Modeling estimated about 3 recovered TCR RNA copies per cell, compared with around 9.7 by digital PCR, which implies 30% to 35% capture efficiency. Without barcode sub-clustering, chimeric consensus sequences inflated TCR diversity; chimeras reached as high as 47%. Highly expanded clone sizes could be underestimated because identical TCR molecules may share a barcode. Clones above 20 RNA copies held over 98% of molecules in CMV-specific effector cells but under 1% in naive cells. The naive libraries included spiked-in Jurkat TCR RNA (approximately ten copies' worth), and this RNA is not part of the donor repertoire. Spiked-in Jurkat TCR RNA equivalent to a single cell was reported to be detectable even among 850,000 to 1,000,000 naive CD8 T cells.

The sequencing sample was made of naive CD8+ T cells from blood, with Jurkat cell RNA spiked in. Explained via the paper, the cell subset or site label denotes: FACS-sorted CD8+CD4-CCR7+CD45RA+ naive T cells. The rearrangement combines TRBV19 with TRBJ1-1; TRBD1 could be the D gene, as 5 bases match. The source is a human donor in good health. Some libraries in this study had Jurkat cell RNA spiked in. CDR3 protein: CASSTPDKLSMNTEAFF. Read as DNA, the sequence is TGTGCCAGTAGTACCCCGGACAAACTTAGCATGAACACTGAAGCTTTCTTT.